These 4 T cell receptor beta chains were sequenced from one sample in a study of blood T cell repertoires in COVID-19. Profiled with immunoSEQ multiplex PCR; TCRdb holds only in-frame clones, not every one. This sample has around 320,000 clones, with 85% found just once. The sequencing input was peripheral blood. The receptors shown here come from a human donor in a cohort sampled during active COVID-19.

V is TRBV7-8 and J is TRBJ1-2; 7 nucleotides align to TRBD1. The germline gives CDR1 SGHVS, CDR2 FQNEAQ. J gave up 4 bases and V 6 bases, and 11 bases lay outside the gene matches. The CDR3 is made up of 15 amino acids. The DNA for the CDR3 is TGTGCCAGCAGTATCCTGGACAGGTCTGGCTATGGCTACACCTTC. It specifies CASSILDRSGYGYTF.

V is TRBV4-1 and J is TRBJ2-7; 7 bases are a match to TRBD1. V lost 3 bases, J lost 3 bases, and 5 bases stayed unmatched. The CDR3 spans 14 residues. Germline V lookup: CDR1 MGHRA, CDR2 YSYEKL. The CDR3 reads CASSQAGTVYEQYF. For the CDR3, the DNA is TGCGCCAGCAGCCAGGCTGGGACAGTCTACGAGCAGTACTTC.

This chain connects TRBV19 to TRBJ2-1; 7 bases are shared with TRBD2. The CDR3 is made up of 15 amino acids. Trimming removed 6 bases from V and 12 bases from J; junction bases left unmatched: 17. CDR1 and CDR2 from the germline V gene are LNHDA and SQIVND (reference sequence). In nucleotides, the CDR3 is TGTGCCAGTAGACCATTGGGGACTTTTAGGGAGGGGCAGTTCTTC. It is translated as CASRPLGTFREGQFF.

The chain uses TRBV6-1 and TRBJ1-5; TRBD1 agrees at 8 bases. Trimming cost V 6 bases and J 2 bases; bases outside gene matches: 9. CDR1 MNHNS and CDR2 SASEGT come from the germline V gene. The CDR3 totals 16 residues. CDR3 sequence reads: CASREKQGDRNQPQHF. CDR3 nucleotides: TGTGCCAGCAGAGAAAAACAGGGGGATCGCAATCAGCCCCAGCATTTT.